A single sample gave rise to the 32 T cell receptor beta chains below, sequenced in a study of graft-versus-host responses after intestinal transplantation. Here immunoSEQ multiplex PCR was the method, and the copy in TCRdb shows in-frame clones only, minus some. Here the sample spans approximately 49,000 clones, 89% being singletons. Antigens for these TCRs are unknown. Sequenced material: unstimulated CD4+ T cells sorted from spleen or lymph node cells, taken before transplant. All receptors come from a human donor who was the organ donor for an intestinal transplant.

V usage is TRBV5-4 and J usage is TRBJ1-5; no clear D gene. Deletions cut 2 bases from V and 7 bases from J, with 13 bases between. Germline V lookup: CDR1 SGHNT, CDR2 YYREEE (reference sequence). The CDR3 extends over 14 amino acids. This CDR3 reads CASSFQGSGQPQHF. The DNA for the CDR3 is TGTGCCAGCAGCTTTCAAGGGTCGGGGCAGCCCCAGCATTTT. The full variable domain, completed using reference TRBV5-4 and TRBJ1-5, is ETGVTQSPTHLIKTRGQQVTLRCSSQSGHNTVSWYQQALGQGPQFIFQYYREEENGRGNFPPRFSGLQFPNYSSELNVNALELDDSALYLCASSFQGSGQPQHFGDGTRLSIL.

In this sample, this clone turned up once. This specimen includes other DNA sequences encoding the same CDR3. V usage is TRBV7-2 and J usage is TRBJ1-3, with D perhaps matching TRBD1 (6 bases). The germline V gene encodes CDR1 SGHTA and CDR2 FQGNSA. V lost 6 bases and J lost 7, with 22 bases in between. This CDR3 comprises 16 residues. The CDR3 loop is CASSLMVPGDRNTIYF. In DNA form, the CDR3 reads TGTGCCAGCAGTTTAATGGTACCAGGGGACCGGAACACCATATATTTT. Full variable domain (missing parts from reference TRBV7-2 and TRBJ1-3): GAGVSQSPSNKVTEKGKDVELRCDPISGHTALYWYRQSLGQGLEFLIYFQGNSAPDKSGLPSDRFSAERTGGSVSTLTIQRTQQEDSAVYLCASSLMVPGDRNTIYFGEGSWLTVV.

The chain employs TRBV4-1 and TRBJ2-3; 10 bases agree with TRBD2. This CDR3 contains 17 residues. V was pared by 0 bases and J by 2 bases, with 5 bases of the junction left unmatched. Germline lookup yields CDR1 MGHRA and CDR2 YSYEKL. Here the CDR3 DNA reads TGCGCCAGCAGCCAAGAATGGACTAGCGGAGACACAGATACGCAGTATTTT. Translated, it gives CASSQEWTSGDTDTQYF.

The gene calls are TRBV18 and TRBJ1-1; 11 nucleotides agree with TRBD1. Germline V gene lookup returns CDR1 KGHSH and CDR2 LQKENI. This CDR3 has 14 amino acids. After removal of 3 bases from V and 6 bases from J, the junction contained 3 bases not matched to a gene. CDR3 sequence reads: CASSPGTGGPEAFF. The CDR3 DNA follows: TGTGCCAGCTCACCCGGGACAGGGGGGCCTGAAGCTTTCTTT.

In its sample, this clone was seen once. The genes are TRBV30 and TRBJ2-1; 8 positions agree with TRBD2. J gave up 4 bases and V 2 bases, and 1 base lay outside the gene matches. The CDR3 totals 13 residues. Germline V gene lookup returns CDR1 GTSNPN and CDR2 SVGIG (reference sequence). CDR3 sequence (DNA): TGTGCCTGGAGTAGCGGGAGATACAATGAGCAGTTCTTC. Translated, it gives CAWSSGRYNEQFF.

The J gene is TRBJ1-3, the V gene TRBV28, with D unresolved. The CDR3 runs to 14 residues. V was shortened by 6 bases and J by 0 bases, with 9 bases between the two germline ends. Germline V lookup: CDR1 MDHEN, CDR2 SYDVKM. This CDR3 reads CASRPVSSGNTIYF. CDR3 DNA: TGTGCCAGCAGACCAGTCTCCTCTGGAAACACCATATATTTT.

The CDR3 sequence is CASSTLQGNTEAFF. The CDR3 DNA is TGTGCCAGCAGCACCTTACAGGGGAACACTGAAGCTTTCTTT. V gene TRBV11-3 combines with J gene TRBJ1-1, with D perhaps TRBD1 (6 bases). The germline CDR1 and CDR2 sequences are SGHNT and YENEEA. Deletions cut 5 bases from V and 1 base from J, with 11 bases between. This CDR3 is built from 14 residues.

The genes are TRBV7-9 and TRBJ2-1; 14 bases match TRBD2. With V trimmed by 4 bases and J by 8 bases, 7 bases remained unmatched. Looked up from germline, CDR1 is SEHNR and CDR2 is FQNEAQ (reference sequence). The CDR3 contains 16 residues. CDR3 DNA sequence: TGTGCCAGCAGCTCACCGGGACTAGCGGGAGCATATGAGCAGTTCTTC. Translation gives CASSSPGLAGAYEQFF.

This clone was seen only a few times. The genes are TRBV25-1 and TRBJ2-5, with TRBD1 identical over 7 bases. CDR3 length equals 14 residues. Germline V lookup: CDR1 MGHDK, CDR2 SYGVNS. With V trimmed by 5 bases and J by 4 bases, 7 bases remained unmatched. The CDR3 protein is CASSPPDRSETQYF. The CDR3 nucleotides read TGTGCCAGCAGTCCGCCGGACAGGTCAGAGACCCAGTACTTC.

This chain uses TRBV14 with TRBJ2-5, with a possible D match to TRBD2 (6 bases). Germline CDR1 is SGHDN and CDR2 is FVKESK. The CDR3 length is 13 residues. Trimming stripped 4 bases from V and 2 bases from J, with 8 bases between. The CDR3 region is CASSRGIQETQYF. The DNA of the CDR3 is TGTGCCAGCAGCCGCGGGATTCAAGAGACCCAGTACTTC. Drawing the rest from reference TRBV14 and TRBJ2-5, the complete variable domain is EAGVTQFPSHSVIEKGQTVTLRCDPISGHDNLYWYRRVMGKEIKFLLHFVKESKQDESGMPNNRFLAERTGGTYSTLKVQPAELEDSGVYFCASSRGIQETQYFGPGTRLLVL.

The rearrangement uses TRBV7-6 and TRBJ2-1; TRBD1 agrees at 7 bases. Germline V lookup: CDR1 SGHVS, CDR2 FNYEAQ. This CDR3 region has 13 residues. V trimming: 5 bases; J trimming: 7 bases; junction bases outside the gene matches: 5. The CDR3 here is CASSPRQGNEQFF. In nucleotides, the CDR3 is TGTGCCAGCAGCCCTAGACAGGGAAATGAGCAGTTCTTC.

The DNA for the CDR3 is TGTGCCAGCAGCCCTCAGGTGAACACTGAAGCTTTCTTT. It is translated as CASSPQVNTEAFF. The V gene is TRBV9, the J gene TRBJ1-1; no definite D call. Trimming stripped 4 bases from V and 0 bases from J, with 7 bases between. The CDR3 contains 13 residues. Germline CDR1 and CDR2: SGDLS and YYNGEE.

The chain couples TRBV19 to TRBJ2-2; D may be TRBD2 (6 bases). The CDR3 consists of 15 residues. V gave up 5 bases and J gave up 1 base, with 11 bases separating them. Germline loops: CDR1 LNHDA, CDR2 SQIVND (reference sequence). Here the CDR3 reads CASSAGPMNTGELFF. The CDR3 nucleotides read TGTGCCAGTAGTGCGGGACCGATGAACACCGGGGAGCTGTTTTTT.

The rearrangement uses TRBV5-1 and TRBJ2-4; a possible D gene is TRBD2 (6 bases). V lost 4 bases to trimming and J lost 8 bases, with 13 bases between them. Germline V gene lookup returns CDR1 SGHRS and CDR2 YFSETQ. The CDR3 extends over 13 amino acids. The CDR3 DNA reads TGCGCCAGCAGCACCGGGACTGGGTACATTCAGTACTTC. This translates into CASSTGTGYIQYF.

The table lists this clone with a count of one. The chain recombines TRBV2 with TRBJ2-7; possibly TRBD2 for D (5 bases). Germline loops: CDR1 SNHLY, CDR2 FYNNEI. The CDR3 sequence is 12 residues long. The V gene lost 6 bases and the J gene lost 3 bases, with 9 bases spanning the gap. The CDR3 loop is CASSGEFYEQYF. In DNA, the CDR3 is TGTGCCAGCAGCGGGGAATTCTACGAGCAGTACTTC.

The chain employs TRBV29-1 and TRBJ2-3, with D possibly TRBD2 on 6 matching bases. CDR3 length: 14 residues. V dropped 3 bases and J dropped 4 bases, with 14 bases sitting between them. Germline V gene lookup returns CDR1 SQVTM and CDR2 ANQGSEA. The CDR3 DNA follows: TGCAGCGTTGATGCTCCGGGAGCGGCAGATACGCAGTATTTT. It yields the protein CSVDAPGAADTQYF.

For this clone: Distinct nucleotide sequences in the sample also encode this CDR3. The chain has TRBV2 and TRBJ2-5; the match to TRBD1 covers 8 bases. The germline CDR1 and CDR2 sequences are SNHLY and FYNNEI. The CDR3 contains 13 residues. After removal of 5 bases from V and 5 bases from J, the junction contained 4 bases not matched to a gene. The CDR3 spells CASSQDRAETQYF. The DNA for the CDR3 is TGTGCCAGCAGTCAGGACAGGGCGGAGACCCAGTACTTC.

The chain joins TRBV7-3 to TRBJ2-1; possible D gene TRBD1, 6 bases. The CDR3 totals 14 residues. Per the germline V gene, CDR1 is SGHTA and CDR2 is FQGTGA. V was trimmed by 4 bases and J by 8 bases, leaving 15 bases between them. The CDR3 sequence is CASSSSGAYHEQFF. The CDR3 nucleotides are TGTGCCAGCAGCTCTTCAGGGGCTTACCATGAGCAGTTCTTC.

This clone was seen just once. This chain uses TRBV19 with TRBJ2-7; 11 nucleotides agree with TRBD1. CDR3 size: 13 residues. From germline, CDR1 is LNHDA and CDR2 SQIVND (reference sequence). V trimming: 5 bases; J trimming: 6 bases; junction bases outside the gene matches: 3. The CDR3 DNA follows: TGTGCCAGTAGTGGGGACAGGGGGGTCGAGCAGTACTTC. Encoded protein: CASSGDRGVEQYF.

The rearrangement uses TRBV28 and TRBJ1-2, with D perhaps matching TRBD1 (6 bases). The CDR3 extends over 12 amino acids. CDR1 is MDHEN, CDR2 SYDVKM, per germline. Trimming shortened V by 4 bases and J by 5 bases, and 8 bases separated the two germline ends. The CDR3 DNA reads as TGTGCCAGCAGTTACAGGGTATATGGCTACACCTTC. Its translation: CASSYRVYGYTF.

This chain connects TRBV2 to TRBJ2-1, with TRBD2 matching over 15 bases. V was pared by 8 bases and J by 7 bases, with 3 bases of the junction left unmatched. CDR1 and CDR2 (germline): SNHLY, FYNNEI. This CDR3 is built from 14 residues. The CDR3 nucleotides are TGTGCCAGCGCGGGACTAGCGGGAGGAAATGAGCAGTTCTTC. It translates to CASAGLAGGNEQFF.

This clone was recorded only once. The chain recombines TRBV28 with TRBJ2-2; 11 nucleotides match TRBD2. V shed 3 bases, J shed 1 base, and the junction held 4 bases outside the gene matches. Germline loops: CDR1 MDHEN, CDR2 SYDVKM. The CDR3 runs to 17 residues. The CDR3 DNA sequence: TGTGCCAGCAGTTTCCTAACTAGCGGGAGGAACACCGGGGAGCTGTTTTTT. Translation: CASSFLTSGRNTGELFF.

V usage is TRBV4-1 and J usage is TRBJ1-4; D is undetermined. Germline CDR1 and CDR2: MGHRA and YSYEKL. This CDR3 is 14 amino acids long. The V and J ends lost 5 bases and 0 bases respectively, with 7 bases between them. CDR3 protein: CASSSTATNEKLFF. For the CDR3, the DNA is TGCGCCAGCAGCTCGACTGCAACTAATGAAAAACTGTTTTTT.

The chain recombines TRBV28 with TRBJ2-3, with TRBD2 as a possible D gene (6 bases). CDR1 is MDHEN and CDR2 is SYDVKM in the germline V gene. CDR3 length: 14 amino acids. With 6 bases removed from V and 4 bases from J, the gap between germline ends came to 14 bases. Here the CDR3 DNA reads TGTGCCAGCAGCCGACTAGTATTCCCAGATACGCAGTATTTT. The encoded protein is CASSRLVFPDTQYF.

The rearrangement uses TRBV28 and TRBJ1-5; maybe TRBD1 (6 bases). CDR1 is MDHEN, CDR2 SYDVKM, per germline. The CDR3 is 15 amino acids. V was cut by 6 bases and J by 4 bases, with 16 bases left in between. Here the CDR3 reads CASRSRQEVNQPQHF. CDR3 coding DNA: TGTGCCAGCAGGTCTAGACAGGAAGTGAATCAGCCCCAGCATTTT.

The gene calls are TRBV28 and TRBJ1-5, with D unclear. Germline V CDR1 and CDR2: MDHEN, SYDVKM. The CDR3 has 15 residues. Trimming left V 6 bases short and J 3 bases short, with 15 bases between. The CDR3, as DNA: TGTGCCAGCAGCCCAGATACCAGGAACAATCAGCCCCAGCATTTT. Its protein is CASSPDTRNNQPQHF. Supplemented by reference TRBV28 and TRBJ1-5, the full variable domain reads DVKVTQSSRYLVKRTGEKVFLECVQDMDHENMFWYRQDPGLGLRLIYFSYDVKMKEKGDIPEGYSVSREKKERFSLILESASTNQTSMYLCASSPDTRNNQPQHFGDGTRLSIL.

This chain joins TRBV4-1 and TRBJ1-2, with D possibly TRBD1 on 6 matching bases. Per the germline V gene, CDR1 is MGHRA and CDR2 is YSYEKL. Trimming pared 0 bases from V and 4 bases from J, leaving 12 bases between. There are 15 residues in the CDR3. In nucleotides, the CDR3 is TGCGCCAGCAGCCAAGATCCAGGACAGCTCTATGGCTACACCTTC. Amino acids: CASSQDPGQLYGYTF.

The CDR3 DNA reads as TGTGCCAGCAGCTCCAACGCCGGGACAGTTAATTCACCCCTCCACTTT. Translated, it gives CASSSNAGTVNSPLHF. The chain carries TRBV7-2 and TRBJ1-6; 7 nucleotides align to TRBD1. Germline V gives CDR1 SGHTA, CDR2 FQGNSA. The CDR3 covers 16 residues. After removal of 4 bases from V and 6 bases from J, the junction contained 9 bases not matched to a gene.

This clone occurred once. The chain uses TRBV5-5 and TRBJ1-2, with D perhaps TRBD1 (6 bases). V was cut by 4 bases and J by 6 bases, with 16 bases left in between. The V gene's germline CDR1 is SGHKS and CDR2 YYEKEE (reference sequence). The CDR3 runs 14 residues. The CDR3 nucleotides are TGTGCCAGCAGCATCCCGGACAGCGCGAATGGCTACACCTTC. Translated: CASSIPDSANGYTF.

The chain carries TRBV7-6 and TRBJ2-7, with 9 bases matching TRBD2. There are 15 residues in the CDR3. V was clipped by 5 bases and J by 3 bases; unmatched bases: 8. Germline CDR1 reads SGHVS; CDR2 reads FNYEAQ. The CDR3 sequence is CASSLSDSGSYEQYF. CDR3 sequence (DNA): TGTGCCAGCAGCCTCTCAGATAGCGGGAGCTACGAGCAGTACTTC.

The chain employs TRBV5-4 and TRBJ2-2; a weak D match, TRBD2 (5 bases). Germline CDR1 SGHNT, CDR2 YYREEE (reference sequence). The CDR3 extends over 13 amino acids. V was shortened by 2 bases and J by 6 bases, with 8 bases between the two germline ends. The CDR3 loop is CASSFLEAGELFF. CDR3 nucleotide sequence: TGTGCCAGCAGCTTCCTGGAGGCCGGGGAGCTGTTTTTT.

CDR3 loop: CASSPRGGFTDTQYF. The CDR3 region has the DNA TGTGCCAGCAGCCCTAGGGGCGGATTCACAGATACGCAGTATTTT. This chain links TRBV9 with TRBJ2-3, with a possible D match to TRBD1 (5 bases). CDR1 is SGDLS, CDR2 YYNGEE, per germline. V was shortened by 4 bases and J by 2 bases, with 14 bases between the two germline ends. The CDR3 totals 15 residues.